This note documents a single T cell receptor (beta chain) sequence. Antigen unknown. This sample was taken from a study of Tregs in tolerant kidney transplant recipients. On the study more broadly: Antibodies separated recipient from donor cells.

With 4 bases removed from V and 3 bases from J, the gap between germline ends came to 15 bases. The CDR3 contains 15 residues. The germline V gene encodes CDR1 MNHNS and CDR2 SASEGT. Generated by immunoSEQ multiplex PCR, the TCRdb table keeps only in-frame clones and is missing some. Among some 18,000 clones listed, about two thirds were seen once. General study points: Tregs expanded with activated donor B cells seemed most donor-specific. Biological reproducibility was not directly addressed, but technical replication error appeared minimal. The small number of patients limits these findings pending further validation.

The sequencing input was Tregs from blood cultured with allogeneic cells. This chain joins TRBV6-1 and TRBJ1-2; no definite D call. The sequence was collected from a human donor in good health. The CDR3 DNA sequence: TGTGCCAGCAGTGCCCGGGATCTTTTGGACTATGGCTACACCTTC. Its translation: CASSARDLLDYGYTF.